These T cell receptor beta chains were read from a single sample in a study of cytomegalovirus exposure and HLA in healthy donors. TCRdb's copy holds only in-frame clones and misses some; the assay was immunoSEQ multiplex PCR. The top ten clones hold more than 0.35% of a sample with around 240,000 clones, roughly 89% of them seen once. Sequencing used PBMCs. These receptors were collected from a woman between 18 and 30 years old in good health and CMV-seronegative. The CDR3 runs from the conserved cysteine through the conserved F or W. A D gene is named only where the DNA matches it firmly. Only some rows state a clone size, as once, few, many or a class for expanded clones.

CDR3 length: 16; V gene: TRBV7-2; J gene: TRBJ2-7; clone size: -; D gene: -; CDR3 DNA: TGTGCCAGCAGCTTAGTTACCGGGAGAGGCTCCTACGAGCAGTACTTC; CDR3 protein: CASSLVTGRGSYEQYF
CDR3 length: 13; V gene: TRBV6-5; J gene: TRBJ2-3; clone size: -; D gene: -; CDR3 DNA: TGTGCCAGCAGTTACGGCAGGGTGGATACGCAGTATTTT; CDR3 protein: CASSYGRVDTQYF
CDR3 length: 15; V gene: TRBV27; J gene: TRBJ2-5; clone size: -; D gene: -; CDR3 DNA: TGTGCCAGCAGACTGACAGGGGAGGGGGTAGAGACCCAGTACTTC; CDR3 protein: CASRLTGEGVETQYF
CDR3 length: 15; V gene: TRBV6-5; J gene: TRBJ2-7; clone size: -; D gene: TRBD1; CDR3 DNA: TGTGCCAGCAGTTACACCGGGACAGGGTTCTACGAGCAGTACTTC; CDR3 protein: CASSYTGTGFYEQYF
CDR3 length: 14; V gene: TRBV29-1; J gene: TRBJ1-2; clone size: -; D gene: -; CDR3 DNA: TGCAGCGTTTTACCAGACATGCTCGGCTATGGCTACACCTTC; CDR3 protein: CSVLPDMLGYGYTF
CDR3 length: 17; V gene: TRBV18; J gene: TRBJ1-2; clone size: -; D gene: -; CDR3 DNA: TGTGCCAGCTCACCACCACCGGCGGCGAACAGGGAGACTGGCTACACCTTC; CDR3 protein: CASSPPPAANRETGYTF
CDR3 length: 16; V gene: TRBV6-5; J gene: TRBJ2-3; clone size: -; D gene: TRBD2; CDR3 DNA: TGTGCCAGCAGTTACTCTTGGACTAGCGGGGGGGATACGCAGTATTTT; CDR3 protein: CASSYSWTSGGDTQYF
CDR3 length: 14; V gene: TRBV11-2; J gene: TRBJ2-3; clone size: -; D gene: -; CDR3 DNA: TGTGCCAGCAGCTTAGATGGGGGGGGCCATACGCAGTATTTT; CDR3 protein: CASSLDGGGHTQYF
CDR3 length: 19; V gene: TRBV6-1; J gene: TRBJ1-2; clone size: -; D gene: TRBD1; CDR3 DNA: TGTGCCAGCAGTGGGTCCGGTCGGACAGGGGGCAATAGTTCGTATGGCTACACCTTC; CDR3 protein: CASSGSGRTGGNSSYGYTF
CDR3 length: 13; V gene: TRBV10-3; J gene: TRBJ1-1; clone size: -; D gene: -; CDR3 DNA: TGTGCCACCGGGGGAGAAAGGGGCACTGAAGCTTTCTTT; CDR3 protein: CATGGERGTEAFF
CDR3 length: 13; V gene: TRBV4-1; J gene: TRBJ1-5; clone size: once; D gene: -; CDR3 DNA: TGCGCCAGCAGCCAAGACAGGATTGAGCCCCAGCATTTT; CDR3 protein: CASSQDRIEPQHF
CDR3 length: 12; V gene: TRBV29-1; J gene: TRBJ1-3; clone size: once; D gene: -; CDR3 DNA: TGCAGCGTTGTGGACTTGAGAAACACCATATATTTT; CDR3 protein: CSVVDLRNTIYF
CDR3 length: 15; V gene: TRBV6-1; J gene: TRBJ2-7; clone size: -; D gene: TRBD2; CDR3 DNA: TGTGCCAGCAGTTGGACTAGCGCCCCATCCTACGAGCAGTACTTC; CDR3 protein: CASSWTSAPSYEQYF
CDR3 length: 14; V gene: TRBV30; J gene: TRBJ2-3; clone size: -; D gene: -; CDR3 DNA: TGTGCCTGCTCGATGTTGGGGCCCACAGATACGCAGTATTTT; CDR3 protein: CACSMLGPTDTQYF
CDR3 length: 15; V gene: TRBV5-1; J gene: TRBJ1-1; clone size: -; D gene: -; CDR3 DNA: TGCGCCAGCAGCTTGGGGATACTCCAGACTTATGAAGCTTTCTTT; CDR3 protein: CASSLGILQTYEAFF
CDR3 length: 15; V gene: TRBV27; J gene: TRBJ2-1; clone size: -; D gene: TRBD2; CDR3 DNA: TGTGCCAGCAGTTCTCCGGGACTAGTCCACAATGAGCAGTTCTTC; CDR3 protein: CASSSPGLVHNEQFF
CDR3 length: 15; V gene: TRBV5-6; J gene: TRBJ1-5; clone size: -; D gene: -; CDR3 DNA: TGTGCCAGCAGCTATAACGGGGGAGGCAATCAGCCCCAGCATTTT; CDR3 protein: CASSYNGGGNQPQHF
CDR3 length: 16; V gene: TRBV6-5; J gene: TRBJ2-2; clone size: -; D gene: TRBD1; CDR3 DNA: TGTGCCAGCAGTTACCCCAGGGGGTCGAACACCGGGGAGCTGTTTTTT; CDR3 protein: CASSYPRGSNTGELFF
CDR3 length: 14; V gene: TRBV15; J gene: TRBJ1-1; clone size: -; D gene: -; CDR3 DNA: TGTGCCACCAGCAGAGACCATGCACAGATCGAAGCTTTCTTT; CDR3 protein: CATSRDHAQIEAFF
CDR3 length: 14; V gene: TRBV6-5; J gene: TRBJ2-7; clone size: -; D gene: TRBD1; CDR3 DNA: TGTGCCAGCAGTTCAGACAGGGGGCTCTACGAGCAGTACTTC; CDR3 protein: CASSSDRGLYEQYF
CDR3 length: 15; V gene: TRBV9; J gene: TRBJ2-7; clone size: once; D gene: -; CDR3 DNA: TGTGCCAGCAGCGAGGGAGGGGGGAGTAACTACGAGCAGTACTTC; CDR3 protein: CASSEGGGSNYEQYF
CDR3 length: 14; V gene: TRBV10-3; J gene: TRBJ1-6; clone size: -; D gene: TRBD1; CDR3 DNA: TGTGCCATCACTGCGACAGGGGATGGTTCACCCCTCCACTTT; CDR3 protein: CAITATGDGSPLHF
CDR3 length: 15; V gene: TRBV7-8; J gene: TRBJ1-6; clone size: -; D gene: -; CDR3 DNA: TGTGCCAGCAGCTTAGGGGGGACACAGAATTCACCCCTCCACTTT; CDR3 protein: CASSLGGTQNSPLHF
CDR3 length: 17; V gene: TRBV11-2; J gene: TRBJ2-2; clone size: -; D gene: -; CDR3 DNA: TGTGCCAGCAGGTCCCTACTAGCTCGAACGAACACCGGGGAGCTGTTTTTT; CDR3 protein: CASRSLLARTNTGELFF
CDR3 length: 14; V gene: TRBV5-6; J gene: TRBJ2-5; clone size: -; D gene: TRBD2; CDR3 DNA: TGTGCCAGCAGCCGCAGACTAGCGCGAGAGACCCAGTACTTC; CDR3 protein: CASSRRLARETQYF
CDR3 length: 18; V gene: TRBV6-1; J gene: TRBJ1-5; clone size: -; D gene: TRBD1; CDR3 DNA: TGTGCCAGCAGTGAAAGGGACAGGGGTCAAATGGTGGATCAGCCCCAGCATTTT; CDR3 protein: CASSERDRGQMVDQPQHF
CDR3 length: 14; V gene: TRBV15; J gene: TRBJ1-5; clone size: -; D gene: -; CDR3 DNA: TGTGCCACCAGCAGAGGAGTTAGCAATCAGCCCCAGCATTTT; CDR3 protein: CATSRGVSNQPQHF
CDR3 length: 16; V gene: TRBV14; J gene: TRBJ2-4; clone size: -; D gene: TRBD2; CDR3 DNA: TGTGCCAGCAGCCCGATGAGCGGGGTGAATTTAAACATTCAGTACTTC; CDR3 protein: CASSPMSGVNLNIQYF
CDR3 length: 16; V gene: TRBV5-1; J gene: TRBJ2-2; clone size: -; D gene: -; CDR3 DNA: TGCGCCAGCAGCTTGGCCAGTGGTGCGGTCACCGGGGAGCTGTTTTTT; CDR3 protein: CASSLASGAVTGELFF
CDR3 length: 15; V gene: TRBV7-2; J gene: TRBJ1-4; clone size: once; D gene: -; CDR3 DNA: TGTGCCAGCAGCTTAGGACTTGCGGGGGCGGGAAAACTGTTTTTT; CDR3 protein: CASSLGLAGAGKLFF
CDR3 length: 14; V gene: TRBV6-6; J gene: TRBJ1-2; clone size: once; D gene: -; CDR3 DNA: TGTGCCAGCAGAGGACAGCTAGCTAACTATGGCTACACCTTC; CDR3 protein: CASRGQLANYGYTF
CDR3 length: 15; V gene: TRBV5-1; J gene: TRBJ1-3; clone size: -; D gene: -; CDR3 DNA: TGCGCCAGCAGCTTGGCCGGGAACTCTGGAAACACCATATATTTT; CDR3 protein: CASSLAGNSGNTIYF
CDR3 length: 13; V gene: TRBV2; J gene: TRBJ1-1; clone size: -; D gene: TRBD1; CDR3 DNA: TGTGCCAGCAGGGAGGACAGGGGCACTGAAGCTTTCTTT; CDR3 protein: CASREDRGTEAFF
CDR3 length: 16; V gene: TRBV5-1; J gene: TRBJ2-3; clone size: -; D gene: TRBD2; CDR3 DNA: TGCGCCAGCAGCGAATGGCCGGGGGGGCCCCAAGATACGCAGTATTTT; CDR3 protein: CASSEWPGGPQDTQYF
CDR3 length: 18; V gene: TRBV7-6; J gene: TRBJ2-3; clone size: -; D gene: TRBD1; CDR3 DNA: TGTGCCAGCAGCTTGAATGTCCCGGGACAGGAGAGCACAGATACGCAGTATTTT; CDR3 protein: CASSLNVPGQESTDTQYF
CDR3 length: 15; V gene: TRBV6-1; J gene: TRBJ1-2; clone size: -; D gene: -; CDR3 DNA: TGTGCCAGCAGTGGCCTTTTGGGGGCGGACTATGGCTACACCTTC; CDR3 protein: CASSGLLGADYGYTF
CDR3 length: 16; V gene: TRBV15; J gene: TRBJ1-4; clone size: -; D gene: TRBD1; CDR3 DNA: TGTGCCACCAGCAGAGATATGGCAGGGGGGAATGAAAAACTGTTTTTT; CDR3 protein: CATSRDMAGGNEKLFF
CDR3 length: 16; V gene: TRBV28; J gene: TRBJ1-5; clone size: -; D gene: TRBD1; CDR3 DNA: TGTGCCAGCAGTTTACAGACAGGGTCTCGCAATCAGCCCCAGCATTTT; CDR3 protein: CASSLQTGSRNQPQHF
CDR3 length: 15; V gene: TRBV5-8; J gene: TRBJ2-1; clone size: -; D gene: TRBD2; CDR3 DNA: TGTGCCAGCAGCTTGGCTCTAGCGGGGTCGGGTGAGCAGTTCTTC; CDR3 protein: CASSLALAGSGEQFF
CDR3 length: 16; V gene: TRBV2; J gene: TRBJ1-2; clone size: -; D gene: -; CDR3 DNA: TGTGCCAGCAGTGGGGGCAGGGTAGGAACTAACTATGGCTACACCTTC; CDR3 protein: CASSGGRVGTNYGYTF
CDR3 length: 17; V gene: TRBV7-3; J gene: TRBJ2-2; clone size: -; D gene: -; CDR3 DNA: TGTGCCAGCAGCCCTCATATCGCACTAGCCAACACCGGGGAGCTGTTTTTT; CDR3 protein: CASSPHIALANTGELFF